The text below deals with one T cell receptor (beta chain). This sample was taken from a study of blood T cell repertoires in COVID-19. In the study's own analysis: Cell counts per sample came from amplifying reference gene primers. Libraries were prepared by immunoSEQ multiplex PCR; TCRdb keeps only in-frame clonotypes and omits some of them. V, J and clone size were drawn from that table, and D and trimming were deduced from the DNA. Altogether 70,000 to 75,000 clones are present, around 80% being singletons, with the ten largest covering about 30%. There are 13 residues in the CDR3. The V and J ends lost 6 bases and 5 bases, in that order; junction bases with no gene match: 6.

The source is a man in his sixties with active or convalescent COVID-19. The sample consisted of peripheral blood. V is TRBV12-3 or TRBV12-4 and J is TRBJ1-2; 7 bases line up with TRBD1. As DNA, the CDR3 is TGTGCCAGCAGACCCGGGACAGAGTATGGCTACACCTTC. Protein: CASRPGTEYGYTF.